The 21 T cell receptor beta chains below come from one sample, sequenced in a study of shared clonotypes between healthy human individuals. Data came from immunoSEQ multiplex PCR; TCRdb stores just in-frame clones and leaves some out. Of over a million clones in the sample, around 98% were seen once. The sample taken for sequencing was naive CD4+ T cells sorted from blood. Documented subset: CD45RA+ positively selected. The receptors shown here come from a man in his thirties or forties in good health.

The rearrangement joins TRBV7-9 to TRBJ2-5; D unclear. The germline V and J ends were trimmed by 5 bases and 1 base, with 11 bases remaining between them. Germline CDR1 and CDR2: SEHNR and FQNEAQ (reference sequence). The CDR3 runs to 14 residues. CDR3 nucleotide sequence: TGTGCCAGCAGCCCCTACTGGGTCCAAGAGACCCAGTACTTC. This gives the protein CASSPYWVQETQYF.

The chain links TRBV11-2 to TRBJ2-6; D is ambiguous. The CDR3 extends over 15 amino acids. Between the trimmed V and J ends, which lost 6 bases and 4 bases, there was a span of 13 bases. CDR1 is SGHAT and CDR2 is FQNNGV in the germline V gene. The CDR3 bases are TGTGCCAGCAGTCTAATGGCATCCGGGGCCAACGTCCTGACTTTC. Translation gives CASSLMASGANVLTF.

The chain has TRBV10-1 and TRBJ2-5; TRBD2 matches 11 bases. The germline gives CDR1 WNHNN, CDR2 SYGVQD (reference sequence). The CDR3 consists of 15 residues. V gave up 4 bases and J gave up 5 bases; unmatched junction bases: 6. CDR3 in DNA: TGCGCCAGCAGTGCACTAGCGGGAGTTCACGAGACCCAGTACTTC. As protein: CASSALAGVHETQYF.

This chain connects TRBV9 to TRBJ2-5; 7 bases align to TRBD2. CDR1 and CDR2 from the germline V gene are SGDLS and YYNGEE. J gave up 2 bases and V 7 bases, and 17 bases lay outside the gene matches. The CDR3 runs to 17 residues. CDR3 sequence (DNA): TGTGCCAGCGCAACGGGGCCGGGCGGGAGCCTACAAGAGACCCAGTACTTC. The encoded protein is CASATGPGGSLQETQYF.

Comment on this clone: Distinct nucleotide sequences in the sample also encode this CDR3. This chain joins TRBV9 and TRBJ2-1, with D perhaps matching TRBD1 (7 bases). Trimming left V 0 bases short and J 4 bases short, with 11 bases between. Germline V lookup: CDR1 SGDLS, CDR2 YYNGEE. The CDR3 covers 15 residues. The CDR3: CASSVAGDSYNEQFF. The DNA for the CDR3 is TGTGCCAGCAGCGTAGCGGGGGACAGTTACAATGAGCAGTTCTTC.

The genes are TRBV6-4 and TRBJ2-1; 7 positions agree with TRBD2. Germline CDR1 is MRHNA and CDR2 is SNTAGT. The ends lost 0 bases at V and 7 bases at J; junction bases unmatched: 6. The CDR3 consists of 15 residues. Here the CDR3 DNA reads TGTGCCAGCAGTGACTCAGCAGGGAGGGCAAATGAGCAGTTCTTC. Protein product: CASSDSAGRANEQFF.

V gene TRBV14 combines with J gene TRBJ2-3; 10 bases map to TRBD2. The J segment lost 2 bases and the V segment lost 0 bases, leaving 8 bases of the junction unmatched. Per the germline V gene, CDR1 is SGHDN and CDR2 is FVKESK. CDR3 length: 18 residues. CDR3: CASSQEARLAGITDTQYF. The CDR3 bases are TGTGCCAGCAGCCAAGAGGCAAGACTAGCGGGCATCACAGATACGCAGTATTTT.

The DNA of the CDR3 is TGTGCCAGCACCGAACTAGCGGGAGGGCCAAGCGAGCAGTACTTC. It is translated as CASTELAGGPSEQYF. The chain joins TRBV7-9 to TRBJ2-7; TRBD2 agrees at 13 bases. Looked up from germline, CDR1 is SEHNR and CDR2 is FQNEAQ (reference sequence). The J segment lost 6 bases and the V segment lost 7 bases, leaving 9 bases of the junction unmatched. This CDR3 is 15 amino acids long.

J is TRBJ2-4 and V is TRBV14, with a weak D call TRBD2 (5 bases). Trimming pared 1 base from V and 7 bases from J, leaving 17 bases between. Per germline, CDR1 SGHDN and CDR2 FVKESK. This CDR3 spans 16 amino acids. CDR3 sequence reads: CASSQGAAGGGNIQYF. CDR3 coding DNA: TGTGCCAGCAGCCAAGGGGCCGCGGGCGGTGGTAACATTCAGTACTTC.

The chain has TRBV5-4 and TRBJ2-2, with TRBD1 identical over 11 bases. Germline V CDR1 and CDR2: SGHNT, YYREEE (reference sequence). CDR3 length equals 15 residues. V was clipped by 4 bases and J by 6 bases; unmatched bases: 5. Written as DNA, the CDR3 is TGTGCCAGCAGCCCGCCGGGACAGGGGGCCGGGGAGCTGTTTTTT. This gives the protein CASSPPGQGAGELFF.

This chain joins TRBV7-2 and TRBJ2-3, with 11 nucleotides matching TRBD2. CDR1 and CDR2 (germline): SGHTA, FQGNSA. The CDR3 length is 16 residues. The junction had 3 bases not matched to a gene; V was cut back by 4 bases and J by 0 bases. The CDR3 DNA follows: TGTGCCAGCAGCTCCACTAGCGGGAGTAGCACAGATACGCAGTATTTT. Encoded protein: CASSSTSGSSTDTQYF.

Notes on this clone: This CDR3 is also generated by other DNA sequences in the sample. The chain links TRBV5-1 to TRBJ1-1; the D is unclear. Germline loops: CDR1 SGHRS, CDR2 YFSETQ. Trimming took off 2 bases at V and 0 bases at J, with 8 bases between the two ends. CDR3 size: 14 residues. The CDR3 loop reads CASSLGPLNTEAFF. CDR3 nucleotides: TGCGCCAGCAGCTTAGGACCGTTGAACACTGAAGCTTTCTTT.

This chain links TRBV19 with TRBJ2-2; the match to TRBD1 covers 7 bases. The CDR3 has 15 residues. The germline CDR1 and CDR2 sequences are LNHDA and SQIVND (reference sequence). V lost 9 bases, J lost 5 bases, and 12 bases stayed unmatched. CDR3 in amino acids: CASTETGSSTGELFF. CDR3 bases: TGTGCCAGCACCGAGACAGGGTCCTCTACCGGGGAGCTGTTTTTT.

The chain joins TRBV5-1 to TRBJ2-5; perhaps TRBD1 as D (6 bases). The V and J ends lost 4 bases and 2 bases respectively, with 12 bases between them. The germline V gene has CDR1 SGHRS and CDR2 YFSETQ. The CDR3 loop spans 14 amino acids. In DNA, the CDR3 is TGCGCCAGCAGCATCGGGACAACACAAGAGACCCAGTACTTC. It translates to CASSIGTTQETQYF.

The chain recombines TRBV7-2 with TRBJ1-2; D is unclear. The V end lost 5 bases, the J end lost 4 bases, and 11 bases lay between the germline ends. Germline-derived CDR1 and CDR2 are SGHTA and FQGNSA. This CDR3 spans 13 amino acids. The CDR3 coding sequence is TGTGCCAGCAGCCCGAGGGTTTTCTATGGCTACACCTTC. It translates to CASSPRVFYGYTF. The full variable domain, with the rest looked up from reference TRBV7-2 and TRBJ1-2, is GAGVSQSPSNKVTEKGKDVELRCDPISGHTALYWYRQSLGQGLEFLIYFQGNSAPDKSGLPSDRFSAERTGGSVSTLTIQRTQQEDSAVYLCASSPRVFYGYTFGSGTRLTVV.

The rearrangement joins TRBV6-1 to TRBJ1-5; no firm D call. Germline CDR1 and CDR2: MNHNS and SASEGT. This CDR3 region has 19 residues. Between the trimmed V and J ends, which lost 3 bases and 0 bases, there was a span of 21 bases. CDR3 DNA sequence: TGTGCCAGCAGTGAGTTGGCAGACTACCAACGTTATAGCAATCAGCCCCAGCATTTT. Protein sequence: CASSELADYQRYSNQPQHF.

In its sample, this clone was seen once. The chain has TRBV6-1 and TRBJ2-1; the D gene could be TRBD1 or TRBD2 (5 bases each). Trimming stripped 1 base from V and 10 bases from J, with 14 bases between. The CDR3 covers 14 residues. CDR1 and CDR2 from the germline V gene are MNHNS and SASEGT. CDR3 sequence reads: CASSEGLTWGEQFF. CDR3 coding DNA: TGTGCCAGCAGTGAAGGACTAACTTGGGGGGAGCAGTTCTTC.

The gene calls are TRBV10-3 and TRBJ1-1, with TRBD1 as a possible D gene (5 bases). Germline V lookup: CDR1 ENHRY, CDR2 SYGVKD. V was shortened by 3 bases and J by 2 bases, with 10 bases between the two germline ends. The CDR3 sequence is 14 residues long. Here the CDR3 DNA reads TGTGCCATCAGTGAAGGCAGGGACAACACTGAAGCTTTCTTT. It codes for CAISEGRDNTEAFF.

This chain joins TRBV14 and TRBJ2-3, with D perhaps matching TRBD1 (5 bases). CDR1 is SGHDN, CDR2 FVKESK, per germline. V lost 8 bases to trimming and J lost 1 base, with 28 bases between them. This CDR3 is built from 19 residues. The CDR3 DNA reads as TGTGCCAGCTTTGGTGGACCCGTTGACAGATCTCGCGGCACAGATACGCAGTATTTT. It is translated as CASFGGPVDRSRGTDTQYF.

V is TRBV28 and J is TRBJ2-3; 8 bases are shared with TRBD2. Germline V CDR1 and CDR2: MDHEN, SYDVKM. CDR3 size: 15 residues. V lost 7 bases, J lost 4 bases, and 10 bases stayed unmatched. The CDR3 spells CASTDSGRGSDTQYF. The DNA of the CDR3 is TGTGCCAGCACTGACAGCGGGAGAGGCTCAGATACGCAGTATTTT.

The genes are TRBV9 and TRBJ2-5, with TRBD2 matching over 8 bases. The junction had 4 bases not matched to a gene; V was cut back by 4 bases and J by 2 bases. CDR3 length: 14 amino acids. Germline CDR1 is SGDLS and CDR2 is YYNGEE. The CDR3 region has the DNA TGTGCCAGCAGCCCCGGGGGGGGGCAAGAGACCCAGTACTTC. Amino acid sequence: CASSPGGGQETQYF.